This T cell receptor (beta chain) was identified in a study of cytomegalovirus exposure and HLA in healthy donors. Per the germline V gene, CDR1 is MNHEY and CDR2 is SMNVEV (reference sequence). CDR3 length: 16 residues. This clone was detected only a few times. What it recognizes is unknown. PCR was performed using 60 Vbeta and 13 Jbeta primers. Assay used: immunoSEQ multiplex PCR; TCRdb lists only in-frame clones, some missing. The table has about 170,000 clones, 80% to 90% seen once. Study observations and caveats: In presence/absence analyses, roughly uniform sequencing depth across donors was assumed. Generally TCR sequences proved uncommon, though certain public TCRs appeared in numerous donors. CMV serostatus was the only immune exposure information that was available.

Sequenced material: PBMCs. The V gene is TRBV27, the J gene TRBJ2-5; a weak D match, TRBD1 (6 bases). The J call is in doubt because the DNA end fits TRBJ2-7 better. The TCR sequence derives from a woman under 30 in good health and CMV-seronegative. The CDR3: CASSLSPGHSAYEQYF. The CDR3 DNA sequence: TGTGCCAGCAGTTTATCACCGGGACACTCCGCCTACGAGCAGTACTTC.